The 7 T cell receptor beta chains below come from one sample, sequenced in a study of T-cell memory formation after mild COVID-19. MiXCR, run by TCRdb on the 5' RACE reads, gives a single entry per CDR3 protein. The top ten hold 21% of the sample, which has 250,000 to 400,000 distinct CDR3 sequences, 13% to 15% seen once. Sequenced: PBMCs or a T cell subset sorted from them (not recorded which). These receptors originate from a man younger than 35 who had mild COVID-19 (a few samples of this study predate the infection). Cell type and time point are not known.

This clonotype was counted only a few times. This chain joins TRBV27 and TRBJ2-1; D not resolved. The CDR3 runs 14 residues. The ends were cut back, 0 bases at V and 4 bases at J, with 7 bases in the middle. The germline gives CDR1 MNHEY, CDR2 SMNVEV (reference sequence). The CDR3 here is CASSLSVAYNEQFF. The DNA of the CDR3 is TGTGCCAGCAGTTTATCGGTAGCTTACAATGAGCAGTTCTTC.

CDR3 region: CASSKIMSRVNGGTADTQYF. CDR3 bases: TGTGCCAGCAGCAAAATTATGTCAAGGGTTAACGGGGGGACGGCAGATACGCAGTATTTT. The rearrangement links TRBV21-1 to TRBJ2-3; TRBD1, the table's D call, lacks a check against the DNA. TRBV21-1 is shown as a pseudogene. The CDR3 extends over 20 amino acids.

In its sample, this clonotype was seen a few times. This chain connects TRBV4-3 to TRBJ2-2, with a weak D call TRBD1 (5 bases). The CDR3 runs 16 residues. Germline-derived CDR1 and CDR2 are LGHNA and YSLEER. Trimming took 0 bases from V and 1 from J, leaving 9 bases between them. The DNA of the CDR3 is TGCGCCAGCAGCCAAGAGCCCGACAGGAACACCGGGGAGCTGTTTTTT. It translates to CASSQEPDRNTGELFF.

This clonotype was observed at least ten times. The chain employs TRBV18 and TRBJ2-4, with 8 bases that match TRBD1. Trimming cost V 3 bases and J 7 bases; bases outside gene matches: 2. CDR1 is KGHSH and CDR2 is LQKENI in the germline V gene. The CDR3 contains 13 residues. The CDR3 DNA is TGTGCCAGCTCACCGGGACAGGAGAACATTCAGTACTTC. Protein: CASSPGQENIQYF.

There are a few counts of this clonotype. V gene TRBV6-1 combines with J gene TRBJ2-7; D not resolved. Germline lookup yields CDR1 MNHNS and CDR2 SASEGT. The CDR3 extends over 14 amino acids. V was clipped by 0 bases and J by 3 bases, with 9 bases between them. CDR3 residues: CASSEANYVYEQYV. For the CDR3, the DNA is TGTGCCAGCAGTGAAGCGAACTACGTCTACGAGCAGTACGTC.

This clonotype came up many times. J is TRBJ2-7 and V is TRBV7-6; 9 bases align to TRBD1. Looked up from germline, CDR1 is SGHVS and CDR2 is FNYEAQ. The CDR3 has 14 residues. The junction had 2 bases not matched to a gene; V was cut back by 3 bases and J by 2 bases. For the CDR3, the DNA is TGTGCCAGCAGCTTGGGACAGGGAACCTACGAGCAGTACTTC. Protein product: CASSLGQGTYEQYF.

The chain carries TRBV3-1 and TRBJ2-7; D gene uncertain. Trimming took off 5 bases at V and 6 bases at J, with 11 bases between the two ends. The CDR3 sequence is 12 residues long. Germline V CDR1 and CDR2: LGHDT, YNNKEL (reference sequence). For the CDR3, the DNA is TGTGCCAGCAGCTTTTGGCCTTCCGAGCAGTACTTC. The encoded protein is CASSFWPSEQYF.